This T cell receptor (beta chain) originates from a study of blood T cell repertoires in COVID-19 (TCRdb year 2020). With regard to the full study: Collaborator samples came from the United States, Italy and Spain and covered acute and convalescent phases of COVID-19. The material from the prospective study consisted of cDNA or gDNA derived from T cells, B-cell-depleted T cells, or PBMCs. Subjects who had been exposed to COVID-19, were actively infected with it, or had recovered from it provided the deeply sampled blood TCRbeta repertoires that made up the dataset. The repertoires were released in a freely available public database meant as a resource for research on the immune response to SARS-CoV-2. The samples were drawn from the first 160 participants of the ongoing ImmuneRACE study and from 1,200 or so subjects provided by 6 global collaborators. Nearly every sample came with metadata listing a de-identified subject ID, COVID-19 status, age in years and sex. Where available, HLA class I and class II types were obtained from metadata supplied by the sample provider rather than from assay-based typing.

Whole blood was collected in K2EDTA tubes by collaborating institutions according to the institutions' own protocols. For TCRbeta analysis, collaborators shipped samples as frozen whole blood, isolated PBMCs, or DNA extracted from either of those sample types. The full study reports these points: How much clinical and demographic metadata was included differed by source and by participant, and the metadata was provided uncurated.

This clone came up once. Its antigen is not yet known. Nothing much larger sits one base from this clone, and base qualities are not available. TCRbeta CDR3 regions were amplified from genomic DNA using the immunoSEQ Assay, a bias-controlled multiplex PCR. For the original study's pipeline: Within the assay, amplification of reference gene primers was used to estimate how many nucleated cells each sample contained. To quantify the absolute abundance of each unique TCRbeta CDR3 rearrangement, sequence reads were collapsed and filtered. For each sample, productive Simpson clonality was calculated as the square root of Simpson's diversity index over productive rearrangements. In TCRdb, the immuneACCESS table is reduced to in-frame sequences with V and J assigned. These tables do not hold every clone; where another copy was compared, an unresolved V gene accounts for under half, and the others remain unexplained. V, J and clone size are those of that table, while D and trimming were read from the DNA. This sample holds more than 70,000 clones; approximately 86% were observed only once. The ten biggest clones cover approximately 21% of the sample.

Trimming leaves V shorter by 0 bases and J shorter by 3 bases, with the junction holding 10 bases beyond the gene matches. The cysteine opens and the phenylalanine closes a CDR3 of 18 amino acids. Left in the record is the CDR3 DNA by itself, 54 bases read in frame from the first base. The germline V gene sets CDR1 to SGDLS and CDR2 to YYNGEE. The receptor was isolated from an elderly woman in a cohort sampled during active or convalescent COVID-19. This chain joins TRBV9 to TRBJ2-1; TRBD2 matches 9 bases in the middle. The sequenced sample was peripheral blood. The sequenced DNA: TGTGCCAGCAGCGTAGACTCGCGGCGGACTAGCGTCTACAATGAGCAGTTCTTC. It translates to CASSVDSRRTSVYNEQFF.